This entry lists 28 T cell receptor beta chains sequenced from one sample in a study of CD8+ T cells in alopecia areata. Extracted from the samples, RNA was reverse transcribed into cDNA to serve as the sequencing template. Libraries were prepared by immunoSEQ multiplex PCR; TCRdb keeps only in-frame clonotypes and omits some of them. The table has around 190,000 clones, roughly 66% seen once; the top ten hold just over 1%. Documented treatment: oral pan-JAK inhibitor, 5-10 mg twice daily. The specimen was CD4+ T cells sorted from blood, collected at week 24, from a patient treated with tofacitinib. The receptors here all came from a human donor with alopecia areata.

The chain links TRBV29-1 to TRBJ1-1, with unresolved D. The CDR3 sequence is 13 residues long. Germline V gene data show CDR1 as SQVTM and CDR2 as ANQGSEA. V dropped 3 bases and J dropped 6 bases, with 14 bases sitting between them. The CDR3 bases are TGCAGCGTTGATGGCAGTATAACCCCTGAAGCTTTCTTT. This gives the protein CSVDGSITPEAFF.

The rearrangement joins TRBV30 to TRBJ1-1; no definite D call. V was pared by 2 bases and J by 6 bases, with 10 bases between. This CDR3 region has 12 residues. CDR1 is GTSNPN, CDR2 SVGIG, per germline (reference sequence). The CDR3 DNA is TGTGCCTGGAGTTCTAGGTTCGCTGAAGCTTTCTTT. This codes for CAWSSRFAEAFF. Together with reference TRBV30 and TRBJ1-1, the CDR3 gives the full variable domain: SQTIHQWPATLVQPVGSPLSLECTVEGTSNPNLYWYRQAAGRGLQLLFYSVGIGQISSEVPQNLSASRPQDRQFILSSKKLLLSDSGFYLCAWSSRFAEAFFGQGTRLTVV.

This sequence joins TRBV9 and TRBJ1-1; weak D call: TRBD1 (5 bases). With 4 bases removed from V and 0 bases from J, the gap between germline ends came to 13 bases. There are 15 residues in the CDR3. CDR1 is SGDLS and CDR2 is YYNGEE in the germline V gene. CDR3 sequence (DNA): TGTGCCAGCAGCCCCGGGGAGGGGATGAACACTGAAGCTTTCTTT. Translation gives CASSPGEGMNTEAFF.

The J gene is TRBJ2-7, the V gene TRBV11-3; 8 positions agree with TRBD2. Losses at the gene ends were 4 bases for V and 4 bases for J; bases not matched to a gene: 12. Germline assignment: CDR1 SGHNT and CDR2 YENEEA. The CDR3 is made up of 16 amino acids. The DNA for the CDR3 is TGTGCCAGCAGCTCCCCGGGGGGGGGACTTTCATACGAGCAGTACTTC. Its translation is CASSSPGGGLSYEQYF.

This clone was detected a few times. The J gene is TRBJ2-7, the V gene TRBV20-1; D is unresolved. Deletions cut 1 base from V and 2 bases from J, with 3 bases between. Germline CDR1 reads DFQATT; CDR2 reads SNEGSKA (reference sequence). The CDR3 spans 11 residues. The CDR3 region has the DNA TGCAGTGCTAGAGGCACCTACGAGCAGTACTTC. As protein: CSARGTYEQYF.

This CDR3 is CASTLSGGQGYTF. The CDR3 coding sequence is TGTGCCAGCACCCTCAGTGGGGGCCAGGGCTACACCTTC. This chain uses TRBV6-6 with TRBJ1-2, with a tentative D call TRBD1 (6 bases). CDR3 length: 13 amino acids. Germline CDR1 and CDR2: MNHNY and SVGAGI (reference sequence). V dropped 7 bases and J dropped 8 bases, with 17 bases sitting between them.

The CDR3 DNA reads TGTGCCTGGAGCCGGGACCGAAAAGGGGGCTACACCTTC. It yields the protein CAWSRDRKGGYTF. This sequence joins TRBV30 and TRBJ1-2, with D maybe TRBD1 (5 bases). Trimming took 3 bases from V and 8 from J, leaving 16 bases between them. Germline values: CDR1 GTSNPN, CDR2 SVGIG (reference sequence). There are 13 residues in the CDR3.

Note on this clone: Other DNA sequences in this specimen translate into the identical CDR3. CDR3 loop: CASSLGGKETQYF. CDR3 coding DNA: TGCGCCAGCAGCTTGGGAGGGAAAGAGACCCAGTACTTC. The chain links TRBV5-1 to TRBJ2-5; the D gene is possibly TRBD2 (5 bases). Trimming pared 0 bases from V and 3 bases from J, leaving 6 bases between. The CDR3 has 13 residues. Germline V gene lookup returns CDR1 SGHRS and CDR2 YFSETQ.

This clone was seen a single time. The chain combines TRBV20-1 with TRBJ1-2; D not certain. This CDR3 region has 10 residues. Trimming left V 2 bases short and J 7 bases short, with 5 bases between. CDR1 is DFQATT and CDR2 is SNEGSKA in the germline V gene (reference sequence). CDR3 loop: CSARSVGYTF. CDR3 bases: TGCAGTGCTAGAAGCGTTGGCTACACCTTC.

The rearrangement joins TRBV7-9 to TRBJ1-1; D gene uncertain. Germline assignment: CDR1 SEHNR and CDR2 FQNEAQ (reference sequence). Trimming removed 5 bases at V and 1 base at J, with 8 bases between. This CDR3 is 13 amino acids long. The CDR3 DNA reads TGTGCCAGCAGCCCACAGAAGAACACTGAAGCTTTCTTT. Translation: CASSPQKNTEAFF.

This clone was found a few times. The V and J genes are TRBV28 and TRBJ2-3; 8 nucleotides agree with TRBD2. Germline CDR1 reads MDHEN; CDR2 reads SYDVKM. This CDR3 contains 17 residues. Unmatched junction bases numbered 13, after V lost 6 bases and J lost 2 bases. CDR3 DNA: TGTGCCAGCAGCCGGTTGGGTGAGCGGGGGACCACAGATACGCAGTATTTT. Amino acids: CASSRLGERGTTDTQYF. Full variable domain (remainder filled in from reference TRBV28 and TRBJ2-3): DVKVTQSSRYLVKRTGEKVFLECVQDMDHENMFWYRQDPGLGLRLIYFSYDVKMKEKGDIPEGYSVSREKKERFSLILESASTNQTSMYLCASSRLGERGTTDTQYFGPGTRLTVL.

This chain uses TRBV29-1 with TRBJ1-2; no reliable D call. Deletions cut 0 bases from V and 4 bases from J, with 12 bases between. Germline values: CDR1 SQVTM, CDR2 ANQGSEA. The CDR3 contains 14 residues. The CDR3 loop reads CSVEDFGSRYGYTF. As DNA, the CDR3 is TGCAGCGTTGAAGATTTTGGCAGCCGCTATGGCTACACCTTC.

V usage is TRBV30 and J usage is TRBJ1-2, with 11 bases that match TRBD1. V lost 1 base to trimming and J lost 2 bases; unmatched junction nucleotides: 3. The CDR3 loop spans 15 amino acids. CDR1 GTSNPN and CDR2 SVGIG come from the germline V gene (reference sequence). CDR3 amino acids: CAWSEGTGGNYGYTF. The DNA of the CDR3 is TGTGCCTGGAGTGAAGGGACAGGGGGGAACTATGGCTACACCTTC.

The gene calls are TRBV4-1 and TRBJ1-1, with D hard to call. The CDR3 is made up of 14 amino acids. Trimming pared 8 bases from V and 1 base from J, leaving 14 bases between. In germline, CDR1 is MGHRA, CDR2 YSYEKL. This chain's CDR3 is CASSRPGPNTEAFF. The CDR3 nucleotides read TGCGCCAGCTCCCGCCCGGGCCCGAACACTGAAGCTTTCTTT.

The chain combines TRBV29-1 with TRBJ1-1, with 11 bases lining up with TRBD1. With 6 bases clipped from V and 5 bases from J, the junction kept 8 bases outside the gene matches. Per germline, CDR1 SQVTM and CDR2 ANQGSEA. This CDR3 has 14 amino acids. Written as DNA, the CDR3 is TGCAGCGTCGCTGCCGGGACAGGGGGGACTGAAGCTTTCTTT. Its translation: CSVAAGTGGTEAFF.

This chain links TRBV6-1 with TRBJ1-1; D call uncertain. V was pared by 7 bases and J by 3 bases, with 9 bases between. Per germline, CDR1 MNHNS and CDR2 SASEGT. CDR3 length equals 12 residues. The CDR3 sequence: CASIGEDTEAFF. CDR3 DNA sequence: TGTGCCAGCATCGGGGAGGACACTGAAGCTTTCTTT.

This clone was counted only a few times. The V and J genes are TRBV25-1 and TRBJ2-7; D possibly corresponds to TRBD1 (6 bases). Trimming took 1 base from V and 6 from J, leaving 10 bases between them. The CDR3 length is 13 residues. The germline V gene encodes CDR1 MGHDK and CDR2 SYGVNS. This CDR3 is CASSELTGSEQYF. CDR3 DNA: TGTGCCAGCAGTGAATTAACAGGGAGCGAGCAGTACTTC.

The chain uses TRBV29-1 and TRBJ2-4, with D uncertain. From germline, CDR1 is SQVTM and CDR2 ANQGSEA. V lost 6 bases and J 9 bases, leaving 18 bases between the germline ends. The CDR3 sequence is 13 residues long. CDR3 sequence (DNA): TGCAGCGTCCCTACTGGCCCGACGGGCATTCAGTACTTC. As protein: CSVPTGPTGIQYF.

This clone was counted only a few times. Here the CDR3 reads CSVSLTESYGYTF. The CDR3 nucleotides are TGCAGCGTTTCGCTGACAGAGAGCTATGGCTACACCTTC. This sequence joins TRBV29-1 and TRBJ1-2, with D maybe TRBD1 (5 bases). Trimming stripped 5 bases from V and 4 bases from J, with 14 bases between. Germline CDR1 is SQVTM and CDR2 is ANQGSEA. This CDR3 has 13 residues.

This clone has just a few counts. This rearrangement joins TRBV5-1 to TRBJ2-2; TRBD2 aligns across 8 bases. With V trimmed by 5 bases and J by 1 base, 7 bases remained unmatched. Per germline, CDR1 SGHRS and CDR2 YFSETQ. This CDR3 is built from 16 residues. This chain's CDR3 is CASRISLAGNTGELFF. The DNA of the CDR3 is TGCGCCAGCAGGATAAGCCTAGCGGGGAACACCGGGGAGCTGTTTTTT.

This clone has a handful of counts. J is TRBJ1-1 and V is TRBV11-3; D gene unclear. V lost 1 base and J lost 0, with 3 bases in between. Looked up from germline, CDR1 is SGHNT and CDR2 is YENEEA. The CDR3 contains 13 residues. The CDR3 here is CASSLAVNTEAFF. The CDR3 DNA reads TGTGCCAGCAGCTTAGCGGTGAACACTGAAGCTTTCTTT. Using reference TRBV11-3 and TRBJ1-1 for the parts outside the CDR3, the full variable domain is EAGVVQSPRYKIIEKKQPVAFWCNPISGHNTLYWYLQNLGQGPELLIRYENEEAVDDSQLPKDRFSAERLKGVDSTLKIQPAELGDSAVYLCASSLAVNTEAFFGQGTRLTVV.

The V and J genes are TRBV2 and TRBJ2-7; weak D call: TRBD2 (5 bases). Germline V lookup: CDR1 SNHLY, CDR2 FYNNEI. CDR3 length equals 14 residues. Trimming took 4 bases from V and 7 from J, leaving 17 bases between them. The CDR3 here is CASSATYGTSEQYF. The DNA for the CDR3 is TGTGCCAGCAGTGCCACCTACGGTACTAGTGAGCAGTACTTC.

The genes are TRBV30 and TRBJ2-6, with D perhaps TRBD1 (5 bases). V lost 4 bases, J lost 0 bases, and 13 bases lay in between. This CDR3 has 16 residues. Germline loops: CDR1 GTSNPN, CDR2 SVGIG (reference sequence). The CDR3 nucleotides read TGTGCCTGGACACAGGATTTCAGCTCTGGGGCCAACGTCCTGACTTTC. It is translated as CAWTQDFSSGANVLTF.

As DNA, the CDR3 is TGCAGCGTTGGGACCCAGATCGGGACAGGGCGGGTCTACGAGCAGTACTTC. Translated, it gives CSVGTQIGTGRVYEQYF. This rearrangement joins TRBV29-1 to TRBJ2-7; 9 bases align to TRBD1. J gave up 3 bases and V 4 bases, and 16 bases lay outside the gene matches. In germline, CDR1 is SQVTM, CDR2 ANQGSEA. The CDR3 extends over 17 amino acids.

The chain employs TRBV7-2 and TRBJ2-1; TRBD1 might be the D (6 bases). CDR1 is SGHTA and CDR2 is FQGNSA in the germline V gene. The CDR3 sequence is 13 residues long. The V end was cut by 1 base, the J end by 8 bases, with 9 bases between. CDR3 DNA: TGTGCCAGCAGCTTAGTTGCAGGGGATGAGCAGTTCTTC. Protein sequence: CASSLVAGDEQFF.

For the CDR3, the DNA is TGTGCCTGGAGTCTTACAGGGGGAGGCTACGAGCAGTACTTC. Translated, it gives CAWSLTGGGYEQYF. The rearrangement joins TRBV30 to TRBJ2-7, with TRBD1 identical over 8 bases. This CDR3 region has 14 residues. The germline gives CDR1 GTSNPN, CDR2 SVGIG (reference sequence). V was clipped by 2 bases and J by 3 bases; unmatched bases: 6.

The V and J genes are TRBV30 and TRBJ1-5; 7 bases align to TRBD1. Per germline, CDR1 GTSNPN and CDR2 SVGIG (reference sequence). Trimming at V came to 2 bases and at J to 12 bases, leaving 13 bases not matched to a gene. The CDR3 contains 14 residues. CDR3 DNA: TGTGCCTGGAGTCTGCGGGACAGTATTTCGGGCCAGCATTTT. Protein sequence: CAWSLRDSISGQHF.

This chain links TRBV14 with TRBJ2-7; D call uncertain. Germline V gene data show CDR1 as SGHDN and CDR2 as FVKESK. This CDR3 spans 11 amino acids. The germline V and J ends were trimmed by 3 bases and 0 bases, with 0 bases remaining between them. CDR3 protein: CASSHSYEQYF. CDR3 nucleotide sequence: TGTGCCAGCAGCCACTCCTACGAGCAGTACTTC.